Listed below are T cell receptor beta chains from one sample, sequenced in a study of metastatic and nonmetastatic thyroid tumors. TCRdb recomputed clones from the PCR reads via MiXCR. Of 53,000 or so clones listed, 20% to 25% are singletons. The sample consisted of blood. The receptors derive from a female donor with papillary thyroid cancer or a benign thyroid nodule (not recorded which). Some clones in this sample may be carry-over from other donors' samples. The CDR3 runs from the conserved cysteine through the conserved F or W. A D gene is named only where the DNA matches it firmly. Expanded clones get a size class; other rows say once, few or many, or leave the size out.

clone size: many
D gene: .
J gene: TRBJ1-1
V gene: TRBV19
CDR3 protein: CASSLVPTTEAFF
CDR3 DNA: TGTGCCAGTAGTTTAGTACCGACCACTGAAGCTTTCTTT

clone size: many
D gene: TRBD2
J gene: TRBJ2-1
V gene: TRBV28
CDR3 protein: CASSFGREGRKQFF
CDR3 DNA: TGTGCCAGCAGTTTTGGGCGGGAGGGCCGGAAGCAGTTCTTC

clone size: many
D gene: .
J gene: TRBJ1-2
V gene: TRBV30
CDR3 protein: CAWSVGLYGYTF
CDR3 DNA: TGTGCCTGGAGTGTAGGGCTGTATGGCTACACCTTC

clone size: many
D gene: .
J gene: TRBJ1-2
V gene: TRBV28
CDR3 protein: CASRTFQSDYGYTF
CDR3 DNA: TGTGCCAGCAGGACCTTCCAGTCGGACTATGGCTACACCTTC

clone size: many
D gene: .
J gene: TRBJ1-1
V gene: TRBV3-1
CDR3 protein: CASSQEEGGNTEAFF
CDR3 DNA: TGTGCCAGCAGCCAAGAGGAGGGAGGGAACACTGAAGCTTTCTTT

clone size: many
D gene: TRBD2
J gene: TRBJ2-3
V gene: TRBV7-3
CDR3 protein: CASSKGLAGTDTQYF
CDR3 DNA: TGTGCCAGCAGCAAGGGACTAGCGGGCACAGATACGCAGTATTTT

clone size: many
D gene: .
J gene: TRBJ2-1
V gene: TRBV28
CDR3 protein: CASSLATRYNEQFF
CDR3 DNA: TGTGCCAGCAGTTTGGCGACCCGTTACAATGAGCAGTTCTTC

clone size: many
D gene: TRBD2
J gene: TRBJ2-2
V gene: TRBV12-3/TRBV12-4
CDR3 protein: CASRGTSGRPNTGELFF
CDR3 DNA: TGTGCCAGCAGGGGGACTAGCGGTCGACCGAACACCGGGGAGCTGTTTTTT

clone size: many
D gene: .
J gene: TRBJ1-1
V gene: TRBV30
CDR3 protein: CAWKKHLNIEAFF
CDR3 DNA: TGTGCCTGGAAGAAACACCTGAACATTGAAGCTTTCTTT

clone size: many
D gene: TRBD1
J gene: TRBJ2-5
V gene: TRBV3-1
CDR3 protein: CASSQDGTAHF
CDR3 DNA: TGTGCCAGCAGCCAAGATGGGACAGCGCACTTC

clone size: many
D gene: .
J gene: TRBJ2-6
V gene: TRBV24-1
CDR3 protein: CATSDSTGTGANVLTF
CDR3 DNA: TGTGCCACCAGTGATTCCACCGGGACAGGGGCCAACGTCCTGACTTTC

clone size: many
D gene: TRBD1
J gene: TRBJ2-7
V gene: TRBV5-5
CDR3 protein: CASSYRTGGDEQYF
CDR3 DNA: TGTGCCAGCAGCTATCGGACAGGGGGGGACGAGCAGTACTTC

clone size: once
D gene: .
J gene: TRBJ2-7
V gene: TRBV7-3
CDR3 protein: CASGSRGCPYEQYF
CDR3 DNA: TGTGCCAGCGGCTCCCGGGGGTGTCCCTACGAGCAGTACTTC

clone size: many
D gene: .
J gene: TRBJ2-3
V gene: TRBV6-1
CDR3 protein: CASSERRAWGTDTQYF
CDR3 DNA: TGTGCCAGCAGTGAACGGAGAGCCTGGGGCACAGATACGCAGTATTTT

clone size: many
D gene: TRBD2
J gene: TRBJ2-7
V gene: TRBV7-9
CDR3 protein: CASSLASGPSYEQYF
CDR3 DNA: TGTGCCAGCAGCTTAGCTAGCGGGCCCTCCTACGAGCAGTACTTC

clone size: many
D gene: .
J gene: TRBJ1-1
V gene: TRBV5-1
CDR3 protein: CASSLVLGAEDTEAFF
CDR3 DNA: TGCGCCAGCAGCTTAGTTTTGGGGGCGGAAGATACTGAAGCTTTCTTT

clone size: many
D gene: .
J gene: TRBJ2-1
V gene: TRBV12-3/TRBV12-4
CDR3 protein: CASSPTRSYNEQFF
CDR3 DNA: TGTGCCAGCAGTCCGACTCGTTCCTACAATGAGCAGTTCTTC

clone size: many
D gene: .
J gene: TRBJ1-5
V gene: TRBV5-1
CDR3 protein: CASSPDSPNQPQHF
CDR3 DNA: TGCGCCAGCAGCCCGGACTCCCCCAATCAGCCCCAGCATTTT

clone size: many
D gene: TRBD1
J gene: TRBJ2-7
V gene: TRBV20-1
CDR3 protein: CSAGQGAKYEQYF
CDR3 DNA: TGCAGTGCTGGCCAGGGGGCGAAATACGAGCAGTACTTC

clone size: many
D gene: .
J gene: TRBJ1-1
V gene: TRBV20-1
CDR3 protein: CSANSRDLAFF
CDR3 DNA: TGCAGTGCCAACTCACGGGACTTAGCTTTCTTT

clone size: many
D gene: .
J gene: TRBJ1-4
V gene: TRBV5-1
CDR3 protein: CASSLGEDEKLFF
CDR3 DNA: TGCGCCAGCAGCTTGGGAGAGGATGAAAAACTGTTTTTT

clone size: .
D gene: .
J gene: TRBJ1-5
V gene: TRBV12-3/TRBV12-4
CDR3 protein: CASSPDRLNHPPHF
CDR3 DNA: TGTGCCAGCAGTCCGGACAGACTCAATCATCCCCCGCATTTT

clone size: many
D gene: .
J gene: TRBJ1-2
V gene: TRBV5-1
CDR3 protein: CASSLNRDGYGYTF
CDR3 DNA: TGCGCCAGCAGCTTGAACAGGGATGGCTATGGCTACACCTTC